The 18 T cell receptor beta chains below were found in one sample sequenced in a study of cytomegalovirus exposure and HLA in healthy donors. PCR involved 60 Vbeta and 13 Jbeta primers. The method was immunoSEQ multiplex PCR; TCRdb's version includes in-frame clones alone and lacks a portion of them. Counted here are roughly 180,000 clones, less than 90% occurring once; the ten biggest clones make up 0.2% to 0.3%. The sequenced material came from PBMCs. These receptors originate from a boy under 18 in good health and CMV-seronegative.

The rearrangement uses TRBV10-3 and TRBJ2-3, with D perhaps matching TRBD1 (6 bases). V dropped 11 bases and J dropped 4 bases, with 16 bases sitting between them. CDR1 is ENHRY, CDR2 SYGVKD, per germline. CDR3 size: 13 residues. CDR3 residues: CAGGQPDADTQYF. The CDR3 DNA sequence: TGTGCCGGGGGCCAACCCGACGCAGATACGCAGTATTTT.

The CDR3 coding sequence is TGCGCCAGCAGCCAAGGAAGCGGGAGAATCTACGAGCAGTACTTC. Translating it yields CASSQGSGRIYEQYF. The chain couples TRBV4-1 to TRBJ2-7, with TRBD2 matching 8 bases. V shed 1 base, J shed 3 bases, and the junction held 5 bases outside the gene matches. The CDR3 runs 15 residues. The germline V gene encodes CDR1 MGHRA and CDR2 YSYEKL.

V gene TRBV9 combines with J gene TRBJ2-7; 7 positions agree with TRBD2. The V gene end was trimmed by 0 bases and the J gene end by 7 bases; junction bases not matched to a gene: 10. The CDR3 contains 15 residues. Germline V gene lookup returns CDR1 SGDLS and CDR2 YYNGEE. The CDR3 loop reads CASSVGRGSPREQYF. CDR3 nucleotides: TGTGCCAGCAGCGTAGGTCGCGGGAGCCCTAGGGAGCAGTACTTC.

The V gene is TRBV6-6, the J gene TRBJ2-1; D is uncertain. The CDR3 loop spans 14 amino acids. V lost 5 bases and J lost 0, with 8 bases in between. The germline V gene encodes CDR1 MNHNY and CDR2 SVGAGI (reference sequence). The CDR3: CASSATSSYNEQFF. CDR3 DNA: TGTGCCAGCAGTGCAACCAGCTCCTACAATGAGCAGTTCTTC.

This clone was seen only a few times. The J gene is TRBJ1-5, the V gene TRBV2; D gene unclear. The CDR3 has 14 residues. Deletions cut 8 bases from V and 0 bases from J, with 11 bases between. Germline V gene data show CDR1 as SNHLY and CDR2 as FYNNEI. CDR3 amino acids: CASGSLTSNQPQHF. The DNA of the CDR3 is TGTGCCAGCGGGAGTCTAACTAGCAATCAGCCCCAGCATTTT.

V usage is TRBV27 and J usage is TRBJ2-7; D unclear. Trimming stripped 7 bases from V and 2 bases from J, with 9 bases between. Germline lookup yields CDR1 MNHEY and CDR2 SMNVEV (reference sequence). The CDR3 runs 12 residues. The CDR3 DNA sequence: TGTGCCAGCATAAGCCCAACCTACGAGCAGTACTTC. Amino acid sequence: CASISPTYEQYF.

The V and J genes are TRBV28 and TRBJ1-1, with D unclear. Germline values: CDR1 MDHEN, CDR2 SYDVKM. The CDR3 runs to 14 residues. Trimming took off 5 bases at V and 0 bases at J, with 10 bases between the two ends. Here the CDR3 reads CASSLPGVNTEAFF. CDR3 DNA: TGTGCCAGCAGTCTACCCGGGGTGAACACTGAAGCTTTCTTT.

The chain employs TRBV19 and TRBJ1-6; perhaps TRBD1 as D (6 bases). This CDR3 has 15 amino acids. Trimming left V 6 bases short and J 10 bases short, with 19 bases between. Germline values: CDR1 LNHDA, CDR2 SQIVND (reference sequence). As DNA, the CDR3 is TGTGCCAGTAGCCCAACAGGGATAAGAAACTCACCCCTCCACTTT. The encoded protein is CASSPTGIRNSPLHF. The whole variable domain, remainder taken from reference TRBV19 and TRBJ1-6, is DGGITQSPKYLFRKEGQNVTLSCEQNLNHDAMYWYRQDPGQGLRLIYYSQIVNDFQKGDIAEGYSVSREKKESFPLTVTSAQKNPTAFYLCASSPTGIRNSPLHFGNGTRLTVT.

The chain is built from TRBV30 and TRBJ2-1, with a tentative D call TRBD2 (5 bases). Per the germline V gene, CDR1 is GTSNPN and CDR2 is SVGIG (reference sequence). V dropped 7 bases and J dropped 0 bases, with 16 bases sitting between them. CDR3 length: 15 residues. Here the CDR3 reads CASTSGMSSYNEQFF. For the CDR3, the DNA is TGTGCCTCCACTTCCGGGATGAGCTCCTACAATGAGCAGTTCTTC.

This chain joins TRBV5-1 and TRBJ2-7; D is perhaps TRBD1 (7 bases). This CDR3 comprises 15 residues. Germline V lookup: CDR1 SGHRS, CDR2 YFSETQ. V dropped 4 bases and J dropped 2 bases, with 16 bases sitting between them. The CDR3 region is CASSAGTELPYEQYF. The CDR3 DNA is TGCGCCAGCAGCGCGGGGACAGAATTACCCTACGAGCAGTACTTC.

The chain is built from TRBV5-4 and TRBJ1-1, with 9 positions matching TRBD1. The CDR3 length is 17 residues. V lost 3 bases and J lost 1; bases outside the gene matches: 10. The germline gives CDR1 SGHNT, CDR2 YYREEE (reference sequence). CDR3 coding DNA: TGTGCCAGCAGCTCCGCTAAGACAGGGGGTAAGAACACTGAAGCTTTCTTT. Its translation is CASSSAKTGGKNTEAFF.

The sample holds one count of this clone. The chain combines TRBV5-6 with TRBJ2-1; tentatively, D is TRBD1 (6 bases). Between the trimmed V and J ends, which lost 4 bases and 0 bases, there was a span of 20 bases. Germline V gene sequence: CDR1 SGHDT, CDR2 YYEEEE. This CDR3 region has 18 residues. CDR3 amino acids: CASSPVRGTLSSYNEQFF. The CDR3 DNA follows: TGTGCCAGCAGCCCCGTTAGGGGGACGTTAAGCTCCTACAATGAGCAGTTCTTC.

This clone has more than one count but fewer than ten. The chain couples TRBV13 to TRBJ2-7; 7 nucleotides agree with TRBD1. In germline, CDR1 is PRHDT, CDR2 FYEKMQ (reference sequence). CDR3 length equals 18 residues. With V trimmed by 4 bases and J by 0 bases, 15 bases remained unmatched. Written as DNA, the CDR3 is TGTGCCAGCAGCTCAATAATGCAACAGGGGAATACCTCCTACGAGCAGTACTTC. Translated, it gives CASSSIMQQGNTSYEQYF.

This chain uses TRBV15 with TRBJ2-5, with D possibly TRBD2 on 6 matching bases. The CDR3 consists of 15 residues. V lost 3 bases, J lost 5 bases, and 16 bases lay in between. In germline, CDR1 is LNHNV, CDR2 YYDKDF (reference sequence). The CDR3, as DNA: TGTGCCACCAGCAGCGGGACGGACCGGGGGGAGACCCAGTACTTC. Residues: CATSSGTDRGETQYF.

This clone has just a few counts. The chain carries TRBV2 and TRBJ2-4; maybe TRBD1 (5 bases). Germline V CDR1 and CDR2: SNHLY, FYNNEI. The CDR3 is made up of 14 amino acids. Trimming cost V 8 bases and J 0 bases, with 11 bases left between them. CDR3 in amino acids: CASERGAAKNIQYF. In nucleotides, the CDR3 is TGTGCCAGCGAAAGGGGTGCAGCCAAAAACATTCAGTACTTC.

A single count supports this clone. The rearrangement links TRBV12-5 to TRBJ2-7; D is possibly TRBD1 (6 bases). Germline CDR1 and CDR2: LGHNT and FRNRAP. The length of the CDR3 is 14 residues. The ends were cut back, 6 bases at V and 0 bases at J, with 12 bases in the middle. This CDR3 reads CASGLGAPSYEQYF. As DNA, the CDR3 is TGTGCTAGTGGCCTGGGGGCCCCCTCCTACGAGCAGTACTTC.

J is TRBJ2-3 and V is TRBV5-1, with D hard to call. Germline CDR1 is SGHRS and CDR2 is YFSETQ. The CDR3 loop spans 11 amino acids. V was trimmed by 2 bases and J by 5 bases, leaving 3 bases between them. In DNA form, the CDR3 reads TGCGCCAGCAGCTTTAAAGATACGCAGTATTTT. Translation gives CASSFKDTQYF.

The V gene is TRBV6-5, the J gene TRBJ1-1; TRBD1 matches 9 bases. CDR3 length: 16 residues. CDR1 and CDR2 (germline): MNHEY, SVGAGI. With 2 bases clipped from V and 5 bases from J, the junction kept 9 bases outside the gene matches. DNA of the CDR3: TGTGCCAGCAGTTACCTAGTGACAGGGGGAGGAACTGAAGCTTTCTTT. Translating it yields CASSYLVTGGGTEAFF.